The rows below give T cell receptor beta chains drawn from one sample of a study of T-cell memory formation after mild COVID-19. In TCRdb, the 5' RACE reads were re-called with MiXCR into one record per CDR3 protein. The repertoire holds over 450,000 distinct CDR3 sequences, with 20% as singletons. The material sequenced was PBMCs or a T cell subset sorted from them (not recorded which). The receptor source for this set is an adult woman who had mild COVID-19 (a few samples of this study predate the infection). Cell type and time point are not known. The CDR3 runs from the conserved cysteine through the conserved F or W. Each record gives: clone size, D gene, J gene, V gene, CDR3 protein, CDR3 DNA. A D gene is named only where the DNA matches it firmly. Where a row states a size, it is once, few, many or the class of an expanded clone; other rows omit it.

few	-	TRBJ1-2	TRBV5-5	CASSLYQNYGYTF	TGTGCCAGCAGCTTGTACCAGAACTATGGCTACACCTTC
-	-	TRBJ1-2	TRBV9	CASSGVQTGTRANYGYTF	TGTGCCAGCAGCGGGGTCCAAACCGGGACACGAGCTAACTATGGCTACACCTTC
few	-	TRBJ1-1	TRBV6-6	CASSYARGRNTEAFF	TGTGCCAGCAGTTACGCCCGGGGTAGGAACACTGAAGCTTTCTTT
-	-	TRBJ2-3	TRBV20-1	CSALQGAASTDTQYF	TGCAGTGCCCTCCAGGGCGCTGCTAGCACAGATACGCAGTATTTT
few	-	TRBJ2-1	TRBV11-2	CASSLVDYLEQFF	TGTGCCAGCAGCTTAGTAGACTACCTTGAGCAGTTCTTC
-	TRBD1	TRBJ1-2	TRBV6-5	CASSYSGTGGTGYTF	TGTGCCAGCAGTTATAGCGGGACAGGGGGTACGGGCTACACCTTC
few	TRBD2	TRBJ2-3	TRBV29-1	CSAHSGSDTQYF	TGCAGCGCACATAGCGGGTCAGATACGCAGTATTTT
few	-	TRBJ1-1	TRBV20-1	CSASAIMNTEAFF	TGCAGTGCTAGTGCCATAATGAACACTGAAGCTTTCTTT
-	TRBD2	TRBJ2-3	TRBV4-1	CASSQAAGGRTDTQYF	TGCGCCAGCAGCCAGGCTGCGGGGGGCCGTACAGATACGCAGTATTTT
many	TRBD1	TRBJ1-2	TRBV9	CASSVMDRGPYGYTF	TGTGCCAGCAGCGTCATGGACAGGGGCCCCTATGGCTACACCTTC
-	-	TRBJ2-7	TRBV27	CASSLGPPVREQYF	TGTGCCAGCAGTTTAGGACCCCCGGTTAGGGAGCAGTACTTC
-	TRBD1	TRBJ2-7	TRBV12-3/TRBV12-4	CASSSLTGDPLREQYF	TGTGCCAGCAGTTCTTTGACAGGGGACCCACTACGTGAGCAGTACTTC
few	TRBD2	TRBJ2-5	TRBV12-3/TRBV12-4	CASSSTSGRETQYF	TGTGCCAGCAGTTCCACTAGCGGGAGAGAGACCCAGTACTTC
few	TRBD1	TRBJ2-1	TRBV28	CASSLPGTGNNNEQFF	TGTGCCAGCAGTTTACCCGGGACAGGGAATAACAATGAGCAGTTCTTC
-	-	TRBJ2-3	TRBV15	CATSRDRDTQYF	TGTGCCACCAGCAGAGATCGGGATACGCAGTATTTT
many	TRBD2	TRBJ2-1	TRBV12-3/TRBV12-4	CASSLEGLAGGGNEQFF	TGTGCCAGCAGTTTAGAAGGACTAGCGGGAGGGGGTAATGAGCAGTTCTTC
-	TRBD1	TRBJ2-1	TRBV19	CASTGQASSYNEQFF	TGTGCCAGCACTGGACAGGCAAGCTCCTACAATGAGCAGTTCTTC
-	-	TRBJ2-1	TRBV12-3/TRBV12-4	CASSPVGRLSDEQFF	TGTGCCAGCAGTCCCGTGGGCCGGTTATCGGATGAGCAGTTCTTC
few	-	TRBJ2-3	TRBV5-1	CASHRGQSTDTQYF	TGCGCCAGCCACCGGGGGCAGAGCACAGATACGCAGTATTTT
few	-	TRBJ2-7	TRBV12-3/TRBV12-4	CASSLVGTYEQYF	TGTGCCAGCAGTTTAGTAGGGACCTACGAGCAGTACTTC
few	-	TRBJ2-7	TRBV6-5	CASSNFGASYEQYF	TGTGCCAGCAGTAACTTCGGGGCCTCCTACGAGCAGTACTTC
few	TRBD2	TRBJ2-7	TRBV20-1	CSARGLAGVLYEQYF	TGCAGTGCTAGGGGACTAGCGGGAGTCCTCTACGAGCAGTACTTC
few	TRBD2	TRBJ2-1	TRBV10-3	CAISESLAGVGYNEQFF	TGTGCCATCAGTGAGTCACTAGCGGGAGTTGGCTACAATGAGCAGTTCTTC
-	-	TRBJ2-7	TRBV4-1	CASSQGAYGNEQYF	TGCGCCAGCAGCCAAGGTGCGTACGGGAACGAGCAGTACTTC
few	-	TRBJ1-5	TRBV20-1	CSASSQGGAPNQPQHF	TGCAGTGCCTCCTCTCAGGGTGGGGCGCCGAATCAGCCCCAGCATTTT
-	TRBD1	TRBJ1-5	TRBV6-6	CASSNLGQGGRTQPQHF	TGTGCCAGCAGTAACTTGGGACAGGGTGGAAGAACTCAGCCCCAGCATTTT
few	TRBD2	TRBJ2-5	TRBV7-6	CASTSGLAGGQETQYF	TGTGCCAGCACCTCAGGACTAGCGGGGGGCCAAGAGACCCAGTACTTC
-	-	TRBJ2-3	TRBV4-1	CASSLVLVDTQYF	TGCGCCAGCAGCCTAGTCCTGGTAGATACGCAGTATTTT
-	-	TRBJ1-1	TRBV7-2	CASREHDSPEAFF	TGTGCCAGCAGAGAACACGACAGCCCTGAAGCTTTCTTT
few	TRBD2	TRBJ2-1	TRBV18	CASSSLLAGVDEQFF	TGTGCCAGCTCAAGTTTGCTAGCGGGAGTTGATGAGCAGTTCTTC
few	-	TRBJ2-1	TRBV20-1	CSARVAGFPYNEQFF	TGCAGTGCTAGAGTGGCCGGGTTTCCCTACAATGAGCAGTTCTTC
few	TRBD2	TRBJ2-4	TRBV27	CASSLAGEGKNIQYF	TGTGCCAGCAGTTTAGCCGGGGAGGGCAAAAACATTCAGTACTTC
few	-	TRBJ2-2	TRBV5-1	CASSLGRGIGGELFF	TGCGCCAGCAGCTTGGGCAGGGGTATTGGCGGGGAGCTGTTTTTT
few	-	TRBJ1-5	TRBV12-3/TRBV12-4	CASSSMGAASNQPQHF	TGTGCCAGCAGTTCCATGGGGGCCGCGAGCAATCAGCCCCAGCATTTT
-	TRBD1	TRBJ2-3	TRBV27	CASTTGGQGAGTQYF	TGTGCCAGCACCACGGGGGGACAGGGGGCTGGTACGCAGTATTTT
few	TRBD2	TRBJ2-3	TRBV5-1	CASSLVSGSSTDTQYF	TGCGCCAGCAGCTTGGTTAGCGGGAGTAGCACAGATACGCAGTATTTT
few	-	TRBJ1-4	TRBV5-1	CASSLGSGRFVSSNEKLFF	TGCGCCAGCAGCTTGGGTTCGGGCAGATTCGTTAGTAGTAATGAAAAACTGTTTTTT
-	TRBD2	TRBJ2-7	TRBV12-5	CASGFRGALAGVSPLEQYF	TGTGCTAGTGGTTTTCGGGGGGCTCTAGCGGGAGTGTCCCCCCTCGAGCAGTACTTC
few	-	TRBJ2-3	TRBV24-1	CATSDGILPTDTQYF	TGTGCCACCAGTGACGGGATCCTTCCAACAGATACGCAGTATTTT
few	-	TRBJ1-4	TRBV2	CASSPRLAGMGEKLFF	TGTGCCAGCAGTCCGCGGCTGGCAGGGATGGGTGAAAAACTGTTTTTT
many	-	TRBJ2-1	TRBV6-5	CASSFERYNEQFF	TGTGCCAGCAGTTTCGAAAGATACAATGAGCAGTTCTTC